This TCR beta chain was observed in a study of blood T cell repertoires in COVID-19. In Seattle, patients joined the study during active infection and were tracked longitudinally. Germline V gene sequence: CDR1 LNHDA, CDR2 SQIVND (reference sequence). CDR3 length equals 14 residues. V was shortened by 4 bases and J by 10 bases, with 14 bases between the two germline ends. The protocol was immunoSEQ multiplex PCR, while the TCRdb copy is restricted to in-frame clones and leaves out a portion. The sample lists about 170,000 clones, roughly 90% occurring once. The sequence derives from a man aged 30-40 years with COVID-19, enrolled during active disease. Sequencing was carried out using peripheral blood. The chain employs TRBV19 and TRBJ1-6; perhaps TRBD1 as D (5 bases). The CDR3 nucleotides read TGTGCCAGTAGTAGACTGCCGGGGGACTCACCCCTCCACTTT. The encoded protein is CASSRLPGDSPLHF.